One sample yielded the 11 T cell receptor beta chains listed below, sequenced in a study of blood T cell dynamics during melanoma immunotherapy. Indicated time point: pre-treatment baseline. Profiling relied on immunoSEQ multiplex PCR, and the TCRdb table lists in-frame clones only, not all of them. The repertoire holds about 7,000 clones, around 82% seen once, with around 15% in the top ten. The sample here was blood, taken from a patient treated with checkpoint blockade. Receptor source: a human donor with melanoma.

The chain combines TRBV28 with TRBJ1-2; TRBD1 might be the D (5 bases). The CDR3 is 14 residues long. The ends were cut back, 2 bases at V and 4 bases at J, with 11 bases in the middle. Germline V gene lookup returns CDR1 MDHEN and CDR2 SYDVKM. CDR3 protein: CASSLVGTAYGYTF. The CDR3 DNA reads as TGTGCCAGCAGTTTAGTCGGGACGGCCTATGGCTACACCTTC.

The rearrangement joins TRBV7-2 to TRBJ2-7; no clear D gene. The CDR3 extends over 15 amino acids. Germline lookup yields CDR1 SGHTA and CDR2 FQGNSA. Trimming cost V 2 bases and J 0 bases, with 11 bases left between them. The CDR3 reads CASSLHKVSSYEQYF. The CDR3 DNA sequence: TGTGCCAGCAGCTTACATAAGGTTAGCTCCTACGAGCAGTACTTC.

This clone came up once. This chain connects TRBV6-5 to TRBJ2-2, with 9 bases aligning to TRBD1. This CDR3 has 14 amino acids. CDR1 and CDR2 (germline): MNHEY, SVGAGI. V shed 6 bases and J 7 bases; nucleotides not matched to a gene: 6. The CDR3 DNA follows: TGTGCCAGCAGGTTGGGACAGGGAATCGGGGAGCTGTTTTTT. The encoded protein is CASRLGQGIGELFF.

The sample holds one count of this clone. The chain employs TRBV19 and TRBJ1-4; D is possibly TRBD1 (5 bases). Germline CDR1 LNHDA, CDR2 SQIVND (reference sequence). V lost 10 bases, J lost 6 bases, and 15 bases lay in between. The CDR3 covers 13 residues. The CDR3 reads CATSRRGDEKLFF. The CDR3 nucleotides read TGTGCCACCTCCCGACGGGGCGATGAAAAACTGTTTTTT.

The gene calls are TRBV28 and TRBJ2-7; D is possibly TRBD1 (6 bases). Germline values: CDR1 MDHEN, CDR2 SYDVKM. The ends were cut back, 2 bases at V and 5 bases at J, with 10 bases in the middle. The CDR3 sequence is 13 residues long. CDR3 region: CASSLQGSHEQYF. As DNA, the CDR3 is TGTGCCAGCAGTTTACAGGGGTCTCACGAGCAGTACTTC.

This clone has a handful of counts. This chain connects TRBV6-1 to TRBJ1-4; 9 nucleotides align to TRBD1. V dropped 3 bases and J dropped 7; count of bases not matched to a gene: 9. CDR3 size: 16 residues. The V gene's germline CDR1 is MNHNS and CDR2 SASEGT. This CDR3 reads CASSDLVGTGSEKLFF. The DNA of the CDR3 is TGTGCCAGCAGTGATCTTGTCGGGACAGGGTCTGAAAAACTGTTTTTT.

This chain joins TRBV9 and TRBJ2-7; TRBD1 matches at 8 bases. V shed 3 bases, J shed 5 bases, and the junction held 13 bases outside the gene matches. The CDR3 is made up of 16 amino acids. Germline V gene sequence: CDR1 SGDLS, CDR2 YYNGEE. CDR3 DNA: TGTGCCAGCAGCGCCCCCCAGGGGGCTGGTATCCACGAGCAGTACTTC. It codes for CASSAPQGAGIHEQYF.

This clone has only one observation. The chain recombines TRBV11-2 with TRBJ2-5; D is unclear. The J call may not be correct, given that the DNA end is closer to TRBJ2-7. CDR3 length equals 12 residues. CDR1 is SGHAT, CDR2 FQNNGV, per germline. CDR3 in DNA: TGTGCCAGCAGCTTAACCAAGTACGAGCAGTACTTC. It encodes CASSLTKYEQYF.

The CDR3 here is CSVEGSSYEQYF. CDR3 coding DNA: TGCAGCGTTGAAGGGAGCTCCTACGAGCAGTACTTC. This rearrangement joins TRBV29-1 to TRBJ2-7; unclear D gene. The germline gives CDR1 SQVTM, CDR2 ANQGSEA. The CDR3 extends over 12 amino acids. V shed 1 base and J shed 0 bases, with 4 bases lying between them.

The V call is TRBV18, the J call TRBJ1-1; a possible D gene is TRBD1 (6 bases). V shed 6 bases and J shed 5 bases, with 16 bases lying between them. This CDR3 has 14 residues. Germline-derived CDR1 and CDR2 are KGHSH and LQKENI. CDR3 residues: CASSPSPTGTEAFF. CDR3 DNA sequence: TGTGCCAGCTCCCCATCCCCCACAGGGACTGAAGCTTTCTTT.

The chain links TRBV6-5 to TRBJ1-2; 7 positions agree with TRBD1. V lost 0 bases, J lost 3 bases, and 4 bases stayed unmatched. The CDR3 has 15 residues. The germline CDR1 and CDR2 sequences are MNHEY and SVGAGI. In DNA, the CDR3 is TGTGCCAGCAGTTACTCGGACAGGCTTTACTATGGCTACACCTTC. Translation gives CASSYSDRLYYGYTF.